A single sample gave rise to the 19 T cell receptor beta chains below, sequenced in a study of T cell responses to AZD1222 COVID-19 vaccine. Measured with immunoSEQ multiplex PCR; TCRdb has only the in-frame clones, and not every one. This table holds some 150,000 clones, about 93% found once. This sample comprised peripheral blood, obtained on day 0 of AZD1222 vaccination. The receptors here all came from an adult in good health.

The V gene is TRBV6-4, the J gene TRBJ2-1; D is uncertain. The CDR3 length is 14 residues. The V end lost 0 bases, the J end lost 4 bases, and 7 bases lay between the germline ends. CDR1 is MRHNA and CDR2 is SNTAGT in the germline V gene. The CDR3 DNA is TGTGCCAGCAGTGACTCCGCGGAATACAATGAGCAGTTCTTC. Residues: CASSDSAEYNEQFF.

The rearrangement links TRBV27 to TRBJ1-1; possible D gene TRBD1, 5 bases. V was shortened by 6 bases and J by 4 bases, with 15 bases between the two germline ends. The CDR3 is 14 amino acids. Germline V lookup: CDR1 MNHEY, CDR2 SMNVEV (reference sequence). CDR3 nucleotides: TGTGCCAGCAGCTATTACGGGCAGGGCACTGAAGCTTTCTTT. Translation: CASSYYGQGTEAFF.

V gene TRBV6-1 combines with J gene TRBJ2-1; D unresolved. V lost 3 bases and J 4 bases, leaving 16 bases between the germline ends. Germline V gives CDR1 MNHNS, CDR2 SASEGT. The CDR3 is made up of 16 amino acids. For the CDR3, the DNA is TGTGCCAGCAGTGACGGGCGCCTATCGTCATACAATGAGCAGTTCTTC. Translation gives CASSDGRLSSYNEQFF.

The chain recombines TRBV18 with TRBJ1-2; maybe TRBD1 (6 bases). The CDR3 extends over 14 amino acids. Germline assignment: CDR1 KGHSH and CDR2 LQKENI. V was pared by 4 bases and J by 4 bases, with 13 bases between. CDR3 nucleotide sequence: TGTGCCAGCTCACAGAGACAGGAATCCTATGGCTACACCTTC. Translating gives CASSQRQESYGYTF.

V and J are TRBV2 and TRBJ1-6, with a possible D match to TRBD1 (6 bases). This CDR3 spans 14 amino acids. Germline CDR1 and CDR2: SNHLY and FYNNEI. V was cut by 5 bases and J by 9 bases, with 14 bases left in between. The CDR3 coding sequence is TGTGCCAGCAGTCCTGCCGGCAGGGGTTCACCCCTCCACTTT. Its translation: CASSPAGRGSPLHF.

The J gene is TRBJ1-3, the V gene TRBV5-1; unclear D gene. Germline values: CDR1 SGHRS, CDR2 YFSETQ. Trimming took 0 bases from V and 0 from J, leaving 13 bases between them. There are 17 residues in the CDR3. In nucleotides, the CDR3 is TGCGCCAGCAGCTTGGCCCCGACGGAGCGCTCTGGAAACACCATATATTTT. Its translation is CASSLAPTERSGNTIYF.

The chain employs TRBV19 and TRBJ1-2; the D is unclear. CDR1 LNHDA and CDR2 SQIVND come from the germline V gene (reference sequence). This CDR3 spans 15 amino acids. The ends were cut back, 4 bases at V and 5 bases at J, with 17 bases in the middle. CDR3 region: CASSNSPGPRYGYTF. CDR3 nucleotide sequence: TGTGCCAGTAGTAACTCTCCTGGACCGAGATATGGCTACACCTTC.

The rearrangement links TRBV12-5 to TRBJ2-7; D gene ambiguous. CDR3 size: 15 residues. Trimming removed 0 bases from V and 6 bases from J, with 15 bases in between. The germline gives CDR1 LGHNT, CDR2 FRNRAP. The CDR3 DNA follows: TGTGCTAGTGGTTTGGTACTTGCGGCGAAAGGCGAGCAGTACTTC. It translates to CASGLVLAAKGEQYF.

The genes are TRBV3-1 (or the pseudogene TRBV3-2) and TRBJ2-5; D assignment may be TRBD1 or TRBD2 (6 bases each). The CDR3 consists of 18 residues. V shed 4 bases and J shed 3 bases, with 24 bases lying between them. Per germline, CDR1 LGHDT and CDR2 YNNKEL (reference sequence). CDR3 region: CASSLGSWGAKGKETQYF. Here the CDR3 DNA reads TGTGCCAGCAGCCTTGGGAGCTGGGGGGCTAAGGGGAAAGAGACCCAGTACTTC.

The V and J genes are TRBV25-1 and TRBJ1-4, with D possibly matching TRBD1 (5 bases). The CDR3 consists of 13 residues. The germline V gene has CDR1 MGHDK and CDR2 SYGVNS. With 1 base removed from V and 12 bases from J, the gap between germline ends came to 12 bases. CDR3 sequence reads: CASSEFGAVELFF. The CDR3 bases are TGTGCCAGCAGTGAATTTGGGGCGGTAGAACTGTTTTTT.

The chain employs TRBV5-1 and TRBJ2-7; D tentatively fits TRBD1 or TRBD2 (5 bases each). CDR1 is SGHRS and CDR2 is YFSETQ in the germline V gene. This CDR3 spans 13 amino acids. V was cut by 5 bases and J by 3 bases, with 12 bases left in between. DNA for the CDR3: TGCGCCAGCAGTTCGGGACGCGACTACGAGCAGTACTTC. Translated, it gives CASSSGRDYEQYF.

The rearrangement uses TRBV6-5 and TRBJ2-3; D call uncertain. The CDR3 contains 14 residues. The germline CDR1 and CDR2 sequences are MNHEY and SVGAGI. Trimming shortened V by 2 bases and J by 5 bases, and 11 bases separated the two germline ends. The CDR3 nucleotides read TGTGCCAGCAGTTACCGGCAGACCAGAGATACGCAGTATTTT. This encodes CASSYRQTRDTQYF.

This chain connects TRBV10-3 to TRBJ1-1, with 8 bases lining up with TRBD1. V gave up 5 bases and J gave up 7 bases; unmatched junction bases: 3. The CDR3 loop spans 12 amino acids. Per germline, CDR1 ENHRY and CDR2 SYGVKD. The CDR3 region has the DNA TGTGCCATCAGTTTGGACAGGGATGAAGCTTTCTTT. It is translated as CAISLDRDEAFF.

The chain uses TRBV5-1 and TRBJ2-7, with 8 bases matching TRBD1. The CDR3 is made up of 16 amino acids. Germline V gene data show CDR1 as SGHRS and CDR2 as YFSETQ. V shed 0 bases and J 5 bases; nucleotides not matched to a gene: 10. Here the CDR3 reads CASSLEGRGRIHEQYF. The CDR3 coding sequence is TGCGCCAGCAGCTTGGAGGGCAGGGGGCGCATCCACGAGCAGTACTTC.

The rearrangement joins TRBV5-1 to TRBJ1-1; D may be TRBD1 (6 bases). V lost 0 bases and J 1 base, leaving 10 bases between the germline ends. This CDR3 region has 15 residues. Germline CDR1 is SGHRS and CDR2 is YFSETQ. CDR3 in amino acids: CASSLGPRGNTEAFF. In DNA form, the CDR3 reads TGCGCCAGCAGCTTGGGACCCAGGGGGAACACTGAAGCTTTCTTT.

J is TRBJ2-3 and V is TRBV2; no reliable D call. This CDR3 region has 12 residues. CDR1 SNHLY and CDR2 FYNNEI come from the germline V gene. V was shortened by 4 bases and J by 5 bases, with 7 bases between the two germline ends. CDR3 loop: CASSGLRDTQYF. The CDR3 DNA follows: TGTGCCAGCAGTGGCCTCAGAGATACGCAGTATTTT. Together with reference TRBV2 and TRBJ2-3, the CDR3 gives the full variable domain: EPEVTQTPSHQVTQMGQEVILRCVPISNHLYFYWYRQILGQKVEFLVSFYNNEISEKSEIFDDQFSVERPDGSNFTLKIRSTKLEDSAMYFCASSGLRDTQYFGPGTRLTVL.

This clone appeared a single time. Other DNA sequences in the same sample also yield this CDR3. The chain has TRBV5-1 and TRBJ1-1; 9 nucleotides line up with TRBD1. The V segment lost 4 bases and the J segment 4 bases; nucleotides outside the gene matches: 2. CDR3 length: 13 amino acids. CDR1 and CDR2 (germline): SGHRS, YFSETQ. In DNA, the CDR3 is TGCGCCAGCAGCCGGACAGGGGTCACTGAAGCTTTCTTT. Its translation: CASSRTGVTEAFF.

J is TRBJ1-2 and V is TRBV4-1, with 10 bases aligning to TRBD1. The CDR3 has 16 amino acids. Germline V gives CDR1 MGHRA, CDR2 YSYEKL. V shed 7 bases and J 1 base; nucleotides not matched to a gene: 9. The chain's CDR3 is CASKAGQGSDNYGYTF. In nucleotides, the CDR3 is TGCGCCAGCAAAGCGGGACAGGGGTCCGATAACTATGGCTACACCTTC.

The chain carries TRBV7-9 and TRBJ2-7; D is uncertain. Trimming cost V 1 base and J 5 bases, with 9 bases left between them. The CDR3 consists of 13 residues. Germline values: CDR1 SEHNR, CDR2 FQNEAQ (reference sequence). The CDR3 reads CASSLGTDHEQYF. CDR3 bases: TGTGCCAGCAGCTTAGGGACCGACCACGAGCAGTACTTC.